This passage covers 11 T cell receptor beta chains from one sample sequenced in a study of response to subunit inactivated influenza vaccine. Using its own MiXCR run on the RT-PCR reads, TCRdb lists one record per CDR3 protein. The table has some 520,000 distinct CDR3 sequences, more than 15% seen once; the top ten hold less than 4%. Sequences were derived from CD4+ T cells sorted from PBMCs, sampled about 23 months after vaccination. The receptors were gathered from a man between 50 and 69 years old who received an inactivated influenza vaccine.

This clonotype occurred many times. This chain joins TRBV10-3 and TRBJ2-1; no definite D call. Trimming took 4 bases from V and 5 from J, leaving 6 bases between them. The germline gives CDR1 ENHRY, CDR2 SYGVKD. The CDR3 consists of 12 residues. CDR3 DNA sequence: TGTGCCATCAGTGGGACGGACAATGAGCAGTTCTTC. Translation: CAISGTDNEQFF.

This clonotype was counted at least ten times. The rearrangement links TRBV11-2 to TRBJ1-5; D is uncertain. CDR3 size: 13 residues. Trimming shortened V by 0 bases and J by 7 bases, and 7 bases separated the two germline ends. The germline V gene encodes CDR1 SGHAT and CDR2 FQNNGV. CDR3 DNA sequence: TGTGCCAGCAGCTTAGATATCGCCCAGCCCCAGCATTTT. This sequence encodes CASSLDIAQPQHF.

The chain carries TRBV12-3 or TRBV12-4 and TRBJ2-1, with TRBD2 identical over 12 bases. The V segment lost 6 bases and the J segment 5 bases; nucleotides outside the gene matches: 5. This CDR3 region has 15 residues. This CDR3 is CASRPLAGGHNEQFF. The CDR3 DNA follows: TGTGCCAGCAGGCCACTAGCGGGAGGTCACAATGAGCAGTTCTTC.

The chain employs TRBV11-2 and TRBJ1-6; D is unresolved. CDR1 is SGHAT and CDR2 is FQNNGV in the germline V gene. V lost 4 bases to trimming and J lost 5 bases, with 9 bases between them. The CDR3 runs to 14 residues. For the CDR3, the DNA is TGTGCCAGCAGCTCAACGGGAAATAATTCACCCCTCCACTTT. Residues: CASSSTGNNSPLHF.

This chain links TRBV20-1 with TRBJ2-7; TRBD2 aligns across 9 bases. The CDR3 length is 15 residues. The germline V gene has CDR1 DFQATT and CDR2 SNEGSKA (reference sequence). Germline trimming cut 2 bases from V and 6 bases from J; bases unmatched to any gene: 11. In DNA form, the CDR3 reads TGCAGTGCTAGACCCCTGGGCGGGAGGGCCGTCGAGCAGTACTTC. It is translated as CSARPLGGRAVEQYF.

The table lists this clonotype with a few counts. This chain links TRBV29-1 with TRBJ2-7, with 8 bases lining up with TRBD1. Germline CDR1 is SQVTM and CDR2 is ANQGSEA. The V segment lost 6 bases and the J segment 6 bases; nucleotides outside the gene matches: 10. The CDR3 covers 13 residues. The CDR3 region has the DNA TGCAGCGTCCGACAGGGGAGCAAGGGCGAGCAGTACTTC. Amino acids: CSVRQGSKGEQYF.

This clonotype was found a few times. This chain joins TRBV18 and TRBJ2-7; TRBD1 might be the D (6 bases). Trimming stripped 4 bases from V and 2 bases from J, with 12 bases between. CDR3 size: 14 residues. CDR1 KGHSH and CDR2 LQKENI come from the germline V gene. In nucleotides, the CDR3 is TGTGCCAGCTCACGAGGGGGTTTCACCTACGAGCAGTACTTC. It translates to CASSRGGFTYEQYF.

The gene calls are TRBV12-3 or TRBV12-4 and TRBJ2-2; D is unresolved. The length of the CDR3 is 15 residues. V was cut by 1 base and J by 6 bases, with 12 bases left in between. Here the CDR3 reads CASSLVSRASGELFF. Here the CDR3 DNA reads TGTGCCAGCAGTTTAGTGTCCAGAGCCTCCGGGGAGCTGTTTTTT.

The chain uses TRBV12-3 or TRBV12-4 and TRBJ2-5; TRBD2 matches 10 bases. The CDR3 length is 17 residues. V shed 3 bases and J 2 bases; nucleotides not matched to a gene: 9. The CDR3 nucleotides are TGTGCCAGCAGTTTCCCTCCACTAGCGGGGCGTCAAGAGACCCAGTACTTC. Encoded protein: CASSFPPLAGRQETQYF.

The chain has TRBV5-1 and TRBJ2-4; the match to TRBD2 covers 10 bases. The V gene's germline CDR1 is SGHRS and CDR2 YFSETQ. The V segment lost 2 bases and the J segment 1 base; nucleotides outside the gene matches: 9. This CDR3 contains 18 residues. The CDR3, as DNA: TGCGCCAGCAGCTTCGGGCTAGCGGGAGTCAACGCCAAAAACATTCAGTACTTC. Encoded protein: CASSFGLAGVNAKNIQYF.

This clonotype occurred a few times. CDR3 DNA sequence: TGTGCCAGCAGTACCCCGGGACAGGGGGTAAAACTGTTTTTT. Translating gives CASSTPGQGVKLFF. The rearrangement joins TRBV2 to TRBJ1-4; 11 positions agree with TRBD1. This CDR3 spans 14 amino acids. Per germline, CDR1 SNHLY and CDR2 FYNNEI. The V and J ends lost 5 bases and 10 bases, in that order; junction bases with no gene match: 6.